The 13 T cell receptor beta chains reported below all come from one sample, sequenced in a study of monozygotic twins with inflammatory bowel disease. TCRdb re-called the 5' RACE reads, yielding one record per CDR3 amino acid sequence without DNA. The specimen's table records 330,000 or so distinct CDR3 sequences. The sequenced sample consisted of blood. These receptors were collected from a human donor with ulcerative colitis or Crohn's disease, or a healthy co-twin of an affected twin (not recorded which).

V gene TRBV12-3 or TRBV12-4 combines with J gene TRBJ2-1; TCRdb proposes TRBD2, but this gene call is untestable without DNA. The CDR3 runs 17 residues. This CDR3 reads CASRPRDLDPSYNEQFF.

CDR3 loop: CASSYRPRQGDTDTQYF. The chain uses TRBV6-5 and TRBJ2-3; the TCRdb D gene call, TRBD1, has no DNA to confirm it. CDR1 and CDR2 from the germline V gene are MNHEY and SVGAGI. The CDR3 sequence is 17 residues long.

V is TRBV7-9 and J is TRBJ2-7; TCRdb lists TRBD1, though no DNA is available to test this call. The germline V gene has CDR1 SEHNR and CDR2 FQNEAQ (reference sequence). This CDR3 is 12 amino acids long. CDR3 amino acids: CASSQDGGARYF.

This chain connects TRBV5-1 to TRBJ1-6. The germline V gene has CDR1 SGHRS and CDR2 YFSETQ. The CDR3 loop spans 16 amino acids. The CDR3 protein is CASSRSGDPMNSPLHF. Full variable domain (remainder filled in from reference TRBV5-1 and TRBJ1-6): KAGVTQTPRYLIKTRGQQVTLSCSPISGHRSVSWYQQTPGQGLQFLFEYFSETQRNKGNFPGRFSGRQFSNSRSEMNVSTLELGDSALYLCASSRSGDPMNSPLHFGNGTRLTVT.

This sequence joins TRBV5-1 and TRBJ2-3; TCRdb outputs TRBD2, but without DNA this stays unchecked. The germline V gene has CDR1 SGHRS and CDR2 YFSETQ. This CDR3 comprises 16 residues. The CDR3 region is CASAPGTSGDTDTQYF.

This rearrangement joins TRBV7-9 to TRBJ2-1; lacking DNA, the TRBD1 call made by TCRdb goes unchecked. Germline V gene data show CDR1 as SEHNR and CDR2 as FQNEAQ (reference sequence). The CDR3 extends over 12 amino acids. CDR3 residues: CASSWTGTEQFF.

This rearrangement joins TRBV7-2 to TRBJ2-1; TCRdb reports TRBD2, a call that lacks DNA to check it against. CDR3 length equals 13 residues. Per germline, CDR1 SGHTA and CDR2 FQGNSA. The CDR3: CAGLAGNYNEQFF.

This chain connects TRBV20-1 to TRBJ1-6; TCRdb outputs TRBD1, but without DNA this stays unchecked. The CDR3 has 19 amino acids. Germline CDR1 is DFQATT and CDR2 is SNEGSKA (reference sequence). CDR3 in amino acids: CSARGLTGFYEAYNSPLHF.

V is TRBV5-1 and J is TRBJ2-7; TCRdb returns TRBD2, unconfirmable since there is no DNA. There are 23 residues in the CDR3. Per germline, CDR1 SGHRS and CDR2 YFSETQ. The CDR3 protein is CASSLYKLSTRHGRGKVSYEQYF. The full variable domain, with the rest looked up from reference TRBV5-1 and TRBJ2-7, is KAGVTQTPRYLIKTRGQQVTLSCSPISGHRSVSWYQQTPGQGLQFLFEYFSETQRNKGNFPGRFSGRQFSNSRSEMNVSTLELGDSALYLCASSLYKLSTRHGRGKVSYEQYFGPGTRLTVT.

The chain's CDR3 is CASTGNRDGYTF. The V and J genes are TRBV7-2 and TRBJ1-2; the D call from TCRdb, TRBD1, cannot be confirmed without DNA. The CDR3 consists of 12 residues. The germline V gene has CDR1 SGHTA and CDR2 FQGNSA.

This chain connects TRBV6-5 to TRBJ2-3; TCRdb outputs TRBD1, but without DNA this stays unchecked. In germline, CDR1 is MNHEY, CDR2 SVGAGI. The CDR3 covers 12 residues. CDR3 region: CASRPPGGTQYF.

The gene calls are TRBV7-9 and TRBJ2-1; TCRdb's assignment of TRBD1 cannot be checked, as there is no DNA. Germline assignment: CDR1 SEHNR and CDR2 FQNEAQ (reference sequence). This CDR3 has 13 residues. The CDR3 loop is CASSFTQGGEQFF.

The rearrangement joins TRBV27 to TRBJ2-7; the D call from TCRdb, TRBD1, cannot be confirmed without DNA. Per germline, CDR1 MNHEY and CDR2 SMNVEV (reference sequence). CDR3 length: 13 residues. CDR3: CASSSDGTYEQYF.